This TCR beta chain is drawn from a study of long-term antiretroviral therapy in people with HIV. This CDR3 is built from 15 residues. Germline V gene sequence: CDR1 SGHRS, CDR2 YFSETQ. The V and J ends lost 6 bases and 5 bases respectively, with 20 bases between them. Runs used v3.0 of the immunoSEQ assay and were done at survey level. The protocol was immunoSEQ multiplex PCR, while the TCRdb copy is restricted to in-frame clones and leaves out a portion. There are around 9,200 clones in the sample; around three quarters occur only once, and 23% lies in the top ten. The rearrangement uses TRBV5-1 and TRBJ2-5; perhaps TRBD1 as D (5 bases). Sequenced material: unsorted PBMCs, taken 0.6 years before starting antiretroviral therapy. The receptor's source is a man aged 35-49 years with HIV. The CDR3 reads CASTSGQASMETQYF. The CDR3 coding sequence is TGCGCCAGCACCTCCGGACAAGCTTCGATGGAGACCCAGTACTTC.